This entry lists 9 T cell receptor beta chains sequenced from one sample in a study of vaccination and CD4 T cells after COVID-19. MiXCR, applied by TCRdb to the PCR reads, yields one record per CDR3 protein. Here the sample spans fewer than 25,000 distinct CDR3 sequences, under 60% being singletons. The sequenced sample was CD4+ T cells from blood, obtained before SARS-CoV-2 vaccination. The receptor source for this set is a human donor who had recovered from COVID-19.

This chain joins TRBV2 and TRBJ1-5; the D is unclear. The germline gives CDR1 SNHLY, CDR2 FYNNEI. The CDR3 loop spans 15 amino acids. The ends were cut back, 1 base at V and 2 bases at J, with 9 bases in the middle. The CDR3 DNA is TGTGCCAGCAGTGAAGGGGCTGTGGGCAATCAGCCCCAGCATTTT. Its protein product is CASSEGAVGNQPQHF.

This chain links TRBV12-3 or TRBV12-4 with TRBJ2-4, with D possibly being TRBD1 or TRBD2 (6 bases each). This CDR3 region has 14 residues. V lost 5 bases to trimming and J lost 8 bases, with 16 bases between them. In DNA form, the CDR3 reads TGTGCCAGCAGTCAGACTAGTGGGGGGCACATTCAGTACTTC. Its protein is CASSQTSGGHIQYF.

The genes are TRBV10-3 and TRBJ2-2; 9 bases are shared with TRBD1. The CDR3 has 15 amino acids. Losses at the gene ends were 4 bases for V and 5 bases for J; bases not matched to a gene: 5. Germline CDR1 and CDR2: ENHRY and SYGVKD. The CDR3 bases are TGTGCCATCAGTGCGGACAGGGGTTGGACCGGGGAGCTGTTTTTT. It specifies CAISADRGWTGELFF.

The chain uses TRBV20-1 and TRBJ2-3; D remains ambiguous. CDR3 length equals 13 residues. The germline V gene has CDR1 DFQATT and CDR2 SNEGSKA (reference sequence). Trimming removed 6 bases at V and 0 bases at J, with 10 bases between. This chain's CDR3 is CSARFPSTDTQYF. In DNA, the CDR3 is TGCAGTGCCAGGTTCCCTAGCACAGATACGCAGTATTTT.

The rearrangement uses TRBV4-3 and TRBJ2-1, with D perhaps assigned TRBD1 or TRBD2 (5 bases each). Trimming shortened V by 4 bases and J by 7 bases, and 11 bases separated the two germline ends. Per the germline V gene, CDR1 is LGHNA and CDR2 is YSLEER. CDR3 length: 13 residues. DNA of the CDR3: TGCGCCAGCAGCCGCGAGGGGTCAAATGAGCAGTTCTTC. It is translated as CASSREGSNEQFF.

The rearrangement joins TRBV19 to TRBJ2-3; unclear D gene. V was trimmed by 3 bases and J by 1 base, leaving 11 bases between them. Looked up from germline, CDR1 is LNHDA and CDR2 is SQIVND (reference sequence). The CDR3 runs to 15 residues. Here the CDR3 reads CASSILGSGTDTQYF. CDR3 nucleotide sequence: TGTGCCAGTAGTATCCTAGGGTCTGGCACAGATACGCAGTATTTT.

V is TRBV9 and J is TRBJ2-3; a weak D match, TRBD2 (5 bases). The CDR3 loop spans 16 amino acids. Germline loops: CDR1 SGDLS, CDR2 YYNGEE. The ends were cut back, 5 bases at V and 3 bases at J, with 19 bases in the middle. CDR3 nucleotide sequence: TGTGCCAGCAGTAAACGACGGACGGGCGGGACAGATACGCAGTATTTT. Amino acids: CASSKRRTGGTDTQYF.

This clonotype was counted only a few times. The chain recombines TRBV7-9 with TRBJ2-7; unclear D gene. The CDR3 is 14 residues long. Trimming removed 5 bases at V and 6 bases at J, with 17 bases between. Germline CDR1 reads SEHNR; CDR2 reads FQNEAQ (reference sequence). DNA of the CDR3: TGTGCCAGCAGCCCCTTAGGACCGGTCGGCGAGCAGTACTTC. Translated: CASSPLGPVGEQYF.

This rearrangement joins TRBV6-5 to TRBJ2-7; D gene uncertain. This CDR3 is built from 11 residues. Trimming removed 2 bases at V and 4 bases at J, with 3 bases between. Germline loops: CDR1 MNHEY, CDR2 SVGAGI. In DNA form, the CDR3 reads TGTGCCAGCAGTTACAGATACGAGCAGTACTTC. Encoded protein: CASSYRYEQYF.